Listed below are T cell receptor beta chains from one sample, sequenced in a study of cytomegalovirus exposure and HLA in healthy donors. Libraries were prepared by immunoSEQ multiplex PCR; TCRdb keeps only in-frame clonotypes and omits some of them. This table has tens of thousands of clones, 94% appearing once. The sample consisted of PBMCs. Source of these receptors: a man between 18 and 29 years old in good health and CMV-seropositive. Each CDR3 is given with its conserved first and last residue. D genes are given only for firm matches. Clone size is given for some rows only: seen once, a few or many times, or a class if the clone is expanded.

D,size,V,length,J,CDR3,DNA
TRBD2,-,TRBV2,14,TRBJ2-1,CAIPSGREYNEQFF,TGTGCCATCCCTAGCGGGAGGGAATACAATGAGCAGTTCTTC
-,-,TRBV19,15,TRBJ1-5,CASSRVGISNQPQHF,TGTGCCAGTAGCAGGGTGGGTATCAGCAATCAGCCCCAGCATTTT
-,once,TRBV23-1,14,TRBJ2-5,CANGDGGPEETQYF,TGCGCCAACGGGGACGGGGGTCCGGAGGAGACCCAGTACTTC
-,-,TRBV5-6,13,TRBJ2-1,CASHSGSYNEQFF,TGTGCCAGCCATAGCGGCTCCTACAATGAGCAGTTCTTC
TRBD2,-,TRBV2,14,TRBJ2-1,CARRTSGTGSEQFF,TGTGCCAGGAGGACTAGCGGAACCGGAAGTGAGCAGTTCTTC
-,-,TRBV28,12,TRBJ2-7,CASKREFREQYF,TGTGCCAGCAAAAGGGAGTTCAGGGAGCAGTACTTC
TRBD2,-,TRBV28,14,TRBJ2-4,CASSILAGGNIQYF,TGTGCCAGCAGTATACTAGCGGGAGGGAACATTCAGTACTTC
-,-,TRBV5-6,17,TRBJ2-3,CASSLALSRGGTDTQYF,TGTGCCAGCAGCTTGGCGTTAAGCAGGGGGGGCACAGATACGCAGTATTTT
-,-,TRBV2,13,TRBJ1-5,CASSGTDNQPQHF,TGTGCCAGCAGTGGTACAGATAATCAGCCCCAGCATTTT
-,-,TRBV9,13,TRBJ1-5,CASSVNGDQPQHF,TGTGCCAGCAGCGTCAACGGGGATCAGCCCCAGCATTTT
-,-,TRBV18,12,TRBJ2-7,CASSRDSYEQYF,TGTGCCAGCTCACGCGACTCGTACGAGCAGTACTTC
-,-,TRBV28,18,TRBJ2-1,CASSLAQRGGGSHNEQFF,TGTGCCAGCAGTCTAGCCCAAAGGGGGGGAGGGTCACACAATGAGCAGTTCTTC
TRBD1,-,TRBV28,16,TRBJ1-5,CASRGFRTGGTQPQHF,TGTGCCAGCAGGGGGTTTAGGACAGGGGGCACTCAGCCCCAGCATTTT
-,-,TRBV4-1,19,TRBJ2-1,CASSQVSRGSRSSYNEQFF,TGCGCCAGCAGCCAAGTCTCTCGGGGATCTAGGAGCTCCTACAATGAGCAGTTCTTC
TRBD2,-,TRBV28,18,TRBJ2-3,CASSLSSGTSGSADTQYF,TGTGCCAGCAGTTTATCTTCCGGGACTAGCGGGAGCGCAGATACGCAGTATTTT
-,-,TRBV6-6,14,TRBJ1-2,CASSYSKAPYGYTF,TGTGCCAGCAGTTACTCGAAAGCCCCCTATGGCTACACCTTC
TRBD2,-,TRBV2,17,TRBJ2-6,CASEGSGRAPGANVLTF,TGTGCCTCAGAGGGGAGCGGGAGGGCACCTGGGGCCAACGTCCTGACTTTC
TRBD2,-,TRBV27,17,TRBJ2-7,CASSYLGGTSGKIGQYF,TGTGCCAGCAGTTACCTGGGGGGGACTAGCGGGAAAATCGGGCAGTACTTC
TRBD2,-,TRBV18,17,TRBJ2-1,CASSQVTSGSSYNEQFF,TGTGCCAGCTCACAGGTCACTAGCGGAAGCTCCTACAATGAGCAGTTCTTC
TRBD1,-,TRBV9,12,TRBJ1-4,CASSVGTGELFF,TGTGCCAGCAGCGTAGGGACAGGGGAACTGTTTTTT
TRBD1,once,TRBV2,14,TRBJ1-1,CASGKDRVNTEAFF,TGTGCCAGCGGGAAGGACAGGGTAAACACTGAAGCTTTCTTT
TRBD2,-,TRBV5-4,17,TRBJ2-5,CASSSRASGSSPETQYF,TGTGCCAGCAGCTCTCGGGCTAGCGGGAGTTCCCCAGAGACCCAGTACTTC